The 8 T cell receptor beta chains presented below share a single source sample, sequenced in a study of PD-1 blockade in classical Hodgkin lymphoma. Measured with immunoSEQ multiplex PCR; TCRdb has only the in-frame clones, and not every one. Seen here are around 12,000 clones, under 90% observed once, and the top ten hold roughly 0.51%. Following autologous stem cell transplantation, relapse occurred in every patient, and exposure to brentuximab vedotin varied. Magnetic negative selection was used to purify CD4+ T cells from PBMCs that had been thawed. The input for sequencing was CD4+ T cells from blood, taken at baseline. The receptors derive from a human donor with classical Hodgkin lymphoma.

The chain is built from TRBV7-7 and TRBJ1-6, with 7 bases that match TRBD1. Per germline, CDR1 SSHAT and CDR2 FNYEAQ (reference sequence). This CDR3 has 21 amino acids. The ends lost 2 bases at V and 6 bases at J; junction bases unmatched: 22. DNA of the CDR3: TGTGCCAGCAGCTTAATGATCGTTGGACAGGCGCCTCTTAATTGTAATTCACCCCTCCACTTT. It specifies CASSLMIVGQAPLNCNSPLHF.

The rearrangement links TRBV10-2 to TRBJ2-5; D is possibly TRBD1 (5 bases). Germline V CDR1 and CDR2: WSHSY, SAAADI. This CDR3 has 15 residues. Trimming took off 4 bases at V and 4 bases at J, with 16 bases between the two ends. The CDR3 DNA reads TGCGCCAGCAGTGCGCTGGGGCGATCTGGAGAGACCCAGTACTTC. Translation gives CASSALGRSGETQYF.

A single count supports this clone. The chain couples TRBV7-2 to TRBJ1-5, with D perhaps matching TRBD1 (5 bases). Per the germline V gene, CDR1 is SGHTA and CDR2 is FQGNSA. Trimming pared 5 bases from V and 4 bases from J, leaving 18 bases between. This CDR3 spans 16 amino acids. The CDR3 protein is CASSLYLGLVNQPQHF. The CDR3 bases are TGTGCCAGCAGCCTCTATCTGGGGCTGGTTAATCAGCCCCAGCATTTT.

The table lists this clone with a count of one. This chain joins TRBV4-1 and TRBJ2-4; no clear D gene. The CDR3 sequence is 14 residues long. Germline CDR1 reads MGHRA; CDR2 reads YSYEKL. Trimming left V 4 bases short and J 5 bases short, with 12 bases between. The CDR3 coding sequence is TGCGCCAGCAGCCCAGGACGGCGAGAAAACATTCAGTACTTC. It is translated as CASSPGRRENIQYF.

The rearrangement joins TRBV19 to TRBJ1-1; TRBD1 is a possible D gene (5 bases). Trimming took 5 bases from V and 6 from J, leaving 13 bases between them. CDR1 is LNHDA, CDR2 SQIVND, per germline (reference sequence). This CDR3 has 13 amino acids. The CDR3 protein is CASSARTRAEAFF. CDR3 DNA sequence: TGTGCCAGTAGTGCTCGGACAAGGGCTGAAGCTTTCTTT.

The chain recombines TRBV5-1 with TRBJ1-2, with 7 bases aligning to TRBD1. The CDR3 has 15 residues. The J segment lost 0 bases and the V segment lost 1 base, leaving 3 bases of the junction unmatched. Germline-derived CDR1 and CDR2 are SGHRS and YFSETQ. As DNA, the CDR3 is TGCGCCAGCAGCTTGTCAGGGGGAGCTAACTATGGCTACACCTTC. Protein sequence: CASSLSGGANYGYTF.

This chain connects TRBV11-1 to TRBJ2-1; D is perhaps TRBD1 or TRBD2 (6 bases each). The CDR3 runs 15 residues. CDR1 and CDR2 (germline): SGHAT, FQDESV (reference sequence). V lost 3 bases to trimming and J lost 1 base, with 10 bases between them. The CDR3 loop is CASSLIGGSYNEQFF. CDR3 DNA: TGTGCCAGCAGCTTGATAGGGGGGTCCTACAATGAGCAGTTCTTC.

The CDR3 sequence is CASSQEAPGPWSRETQYF. The DNA for the CDR3 is TGCGCCAGCAGCCAAGAGGCGCCAGGCCCCTGGAGTCGAGAGACCCAGTACTTC. V and J are TRBV4-1 and TRBJ2-5; D not certain. CDR3 length equals 18 residues. In germline, CDR1 is MGHRA, CDR2 YSYEKL. V was cut by 0 bases and J by 4 bases, with 21 bases left in between.